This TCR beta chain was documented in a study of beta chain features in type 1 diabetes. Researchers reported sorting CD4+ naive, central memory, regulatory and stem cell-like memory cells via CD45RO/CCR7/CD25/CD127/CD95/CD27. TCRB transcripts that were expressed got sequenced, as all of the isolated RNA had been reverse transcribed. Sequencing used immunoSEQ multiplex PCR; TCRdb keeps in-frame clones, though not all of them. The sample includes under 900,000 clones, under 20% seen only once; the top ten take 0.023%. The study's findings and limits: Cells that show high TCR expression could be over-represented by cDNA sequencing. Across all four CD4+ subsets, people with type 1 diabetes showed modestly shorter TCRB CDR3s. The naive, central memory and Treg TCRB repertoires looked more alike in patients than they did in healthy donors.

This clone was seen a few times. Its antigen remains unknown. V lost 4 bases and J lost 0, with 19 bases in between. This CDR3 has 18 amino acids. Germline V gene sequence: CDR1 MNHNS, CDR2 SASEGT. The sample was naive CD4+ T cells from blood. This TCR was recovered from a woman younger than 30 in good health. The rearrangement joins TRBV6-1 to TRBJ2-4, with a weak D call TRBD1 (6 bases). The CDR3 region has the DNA TGTGCCAGCAGTGGAGGTCATATTGGACAGCTAGCCAAAAACATTCAGTACTTC. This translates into CASSGGHIGQLAKNIQYF.